These T cell receptor beta chains were read from a single sample in a study of OX40 agonist ivuxolimab in advanced cancers. Some clones are missing from TCRdb's copy, which holds only in-frame ones; the method was immunoSEQ multiplex PCR. The table records approximately 69,000 clones, approximately 91% of them present only once. Sequencing was performed on CD4+ or CD8+ T cells sorted from blood, taken in a trial of the OX40 agonist ivuxolimab. The receptors derive from an adult with an advanced solid tumor such as melanoma, head and neck, liver or kidney cancer. Both conserved end residues are part of each CDR3. The order of the fields is clone size, V gene, D gene, J gene, CDR3 protein, CDR3 DNA. D genes are given only for firm matches. A clone size is listed for some rows: how often the clone was seen (once, few, many), or a class if it is expanded.

.	TRBV5-4	.	TRBJ1-1	CASSGKDSLNTEAFF	TGTGCCAGCAGCGGTAAGGACAGCTTGAACACTGAAGCTTTCTTT
.	TRBV10-3	.	TRBJ1-2	CAISLGAYGYTF	TGTGCCATCAGTTTAGGTGCCTATGGCTACACCTTC
.	TRBV25-1	.	TRBJ2-3	CASSEWAGGTDTQYF	TGTGCCAGCAGTGAATGGGCAGGGGGGACAGATACGCAGTATTTT
.	TRBV10-3	TRBD2	TRBJ2-7	CAISERASGKYEQYF	TGTGCCATCAGTGAGAGGGCTAGCGGGAAGTACGAGCAGTACTTC
.	TRBV5-2	.	TRBJ1-5	CASSQGQASNQPQHF	TGCGCCAGCAGCCAAGGACAAGCTAGCAATCAGCCCCAGCATTTT
.	TRBV30	.	TRBJ1-3	CAWSVSGNTIYF	TGTGCCTGGAGTGTATCCGGGAACACCATATATTTT
once	TRBV19	.	TRBJ2-2	CASSGSKANTGELFF	TGTGCCAGTAGTGGTTCCAAAGCGAACACCGGGGAGCTGTTTTTT
.	TRBV12-1	.	TRBJ2-2	CASSSQGGTGELFF	TGTGCCAGCAGCTCTCAGGGAGGCACCGGGGAGCTGTTTTTT
.	TRBV9	.	TRBJ2-7	CASSPGERSSYEQYF	TGTGCCAGCAGTCCCGGGGAGCGGAGCTCCTACGAGCAGTACTTC
.	TRBV28	.	TRBJ1-5	CASVGAKGQPQHF	TGTGCCAGCGTGGGCGCGAAAGGTCAGCCCCAGCATTTT
few	TRBV6-1	.	TRBJ1-3	CASSEAPGNTIYF	TGTGCCAGCAGTGAAGCGCCGGGAAACACCATATATTTT
.	TRBV5-6	TRBD1	TRBJ1-2	CASSRGQGAYGYTF	TGTGCCAGCAGCCGAGGACAGGGGGCGTATGGCTACACCTTC
.	TRBV5-1	.	TRBJ2-2	CASRPDPNTGELFF	TGCGCCAGCAGACCCGACCCGAACACCGGGGAGCTGTTTTTT
.	TRBV9	.	TRBJ1-2	CASSVTGSNGYTF	TGTGCCAGCAGCGTAACGGGGTCCAATGGCTACACCTTC
once	TRBV7-9	TRBD2	TRBJ2-1	CASSLAGDSYNEQFF	TGTGCCAGCAGTTTAGCGGGGGACTCCTACAATGAGCAGTTCTTC
.	TRBV19	TRBD1	TRBJ2-2	CASSHRQGPNTGELFF	TGTGCCAGTAGCCACCGACAGGGCCCGAACACCGGGGAGCTGTTTTTT
.	TRBV5-1	.	TRBJ1-1	CASSHMPQDTEAFF	TGCGCCAGCAGCCATATGCCCCAGGACACTGAAGCTTTCTTT
.	TRBV10-3	TRBD2	TRBJ2-3	CATQGLAGGTSTDTQYF	TGTGCCACACAGGGACTAGCGGGAGGTACTAGCACAGATACGCAGTATTTT
.	TRBV27	TRBD1	TRBJ1-2	CASKYRDRGFGYTF	TGTGCCAGCAAATACCGGGACAGAGGTTTTGGCTACACCTTC
.	TRBV5-6	TRBD2	TRBJ2-1	CASSLAPSGTHEQFF	TGTGCCAGCAGCTTGGCGCCTAGCGGGACACATGAGCAGTTCTTC
.	TRBV9	TRBD1	TRBJ1-1	CASSVAPTGGGEAFF	TGTGCCAGCAGCGTAGCCCCGACAGGGGGTGGTGAAGCTTTCTTT
.	TRBV5-1	TRBD2	TRBJ2-1	CASSEGLARHNEQFF	TGCGCCAGCAGCGAGGGACTAGCGCGGCACAATGAGCAGTTCTTC
.	TRBV19	TRBD2	TRBJ2-1	CASSPGLAGGNEQFF	TGTGCCAGTAGCCCAGGACTAGCGGGAGGCAATGAGCAGTTCTTC
.	TRBV19	.	TRBJ2-5	CASSNLRTAQETQYF	TGTGCCAGTAGCAACCTCCGGACAGCACAGGAGACCCAGTACTTC
.	TRBV11-1	TRBD1	TRBJ1-1	CASVRDRGRLTNTEAFF	TGTGCCAGTGTCCGGGACAGGGGGCGACTGACGAACACTGAAGCTTTCTTT
.	TRBV6-5	.	TRBJ2-6	CASRRQGSGANVLTF	TGTGCCAGCAGGCGTCAAGGCTCTGGGGCCAACGTCCTGACTTTC
.	TRBV6-5	TRBD1	TRBJ1-2	CASSETGGYGYTF	TGTGCCAGCAGTGAAACAGGGGGCTATGGCTACACCTTC
.	TRBV10-2	.	TRBJ2-7	CASSDHAGSEQYF	TGCGCCAGCAGTGACCACGCAGGCAGCGAGCAGTACTTC
.	TRBV7-6	.	TRBJ2-3	CASSGGFRDTQYF	TGTGCCAGCAGCGGGGGGTTCAGGGATACGCAGTATTTT
.	TRBV6-5	.	TRBJ1-1	CASSYSGTPNTEAFF	TGTGCCAGCAGTTACTCCGGGACCCCGAACACTGAAGCTTTCTTT
.	TRBV29-1	TRBD2	TRBJ2-5	CSSREGRRETQYF	TGCAGCTCACGGGAGGGCCGCCGAGAGACCCAGTACTTC
.	TRBV7-2	.	TRBJ2-4	CASSSQGVGNIQYF	TGTGCCAGCAGCTCCCAGGGCGTGGGAAACATTCAGTACTTC
.	TRBV15	.	TRBJ1-4	CATSQKLFF	TGTGCCACCAGCCAAAAACTGTTTTTT
.	TRBV19	TRBD1	TRBJ2-2	CASTDRGDTGELFF	TGTGCCAGTACGGACAGGGGGGACACCGGGGAGCTGTTTTTT
.	TRBV10-3	TRBD1	TRBJ1-2	CAIKGQGNGYTF	TGTGCCATCAAAGGACAGGGGAATGGCTACACCTTC
.	TRBV7-8	.	TRBJ1-2	CASSLGGGFYGYTF	TGTGCCAGCAGCTTAGGCGGAGGGTTCTATGGCTACACCTTC
.	TRBV18	.	TRBJ2-5	CASSRPVGVGQETQYF	TGTGCCAGCTCACGACCCGTTGGGGTTGGCCAAGAGACCCAGTACTTC
.	TRBV5-1	.	TRBJ2-7	CASRLGQEGEQYF	TGCGCCAGCAGATTAGGACAAGAAGGGGAGCAGTACTTC
.	TRBV14	TRBD2	TRBJ2-3	CASSPKRTSFSVDTQYF	TGTGCCAGCAGCCCCAAACGGACTAGCTTTTCGGTAGATACGCAGTATTTT
.	TRBV7-7	TRBD1	TRBJ2-5	CASSSDRGQETQYF	TGTGCTAGCAGCTCCGACAGGGGGCAGGAGACCCAGTACTTC
.	TRBV10-3	TRBD1	TRBJ1-2	CATWVGTGEAYGYTF	TGTGCCACCTGGGTAGGGACAGGGGAGGCCTATGGCTACACCTTC
.	TRBV5-5	TRBD2	TRBJ2-3	CASSTLGGRNPDTQYF	TGTGCCAGCAGCACCCTGGGCGGGAGGAACCCAGATACGCAGTATTTT
few	TRBV6-1	.	TRBJ1-3	CASSAGAPGGNTIYF	TGTGCCAGCAGTGCCGGGGCCCCGGGGGGAAACACCATATATTTT
.	TRBV7-3	TRBD2	TRBJ2-1	CASSSSRAGGLHEQFF	TGTGCCAGCAGCTCCTCTCGGGCGGGAGGGCTACATGAGCAGTTCTTC
.	TRBV5-8	.	TRBJ2-1	CASSLGDPFVDDEQFF	TGTGCCAGCAGCTTGGGGGACCCCTTTGTTGACGATGAGCAGTTCTTC
.	TRBV19	.	TRBJ2-7	CASSKLEEVVQYF	TGTGCCAGTAGTAAACTAGAAGAGGTCGTGCAGTACTTC
few	TRBV6-1	.	TRBJ1-4	CASSEPRGTNEKLFF	TGTGCCAGCAGTGAACCCAGGGGAACTAATGAAAAACTGTTTTTT
once	TRBV28	.	TRBJ2-7	CASSLSTLHTYEQYF	TGTGCCAGCAGTCTTAGCACGCTGCATACCTACGAGCAGTACTTC
.	TRBV11-1	TRBD2	TRBJ2-5	CASSLAGGPLEETQYF	TGTGCCAGCAGTTTAGCGGGAGGGCCGTTGGAAGAGACCCAGTACTTC
.	TRBV9	.	TRBJ2-5	CASSVEAESQETQYF	TGTGCCAGCAGCGTAGAGGCAGAGTCCCAAGAGACCCAGTACTTC
.	TRBV6-1	TRBD1	TRBJ1-2	CASSAPAGGLANYGYTF	TGTGCCAGCAGTGCTCCGGCAGGGGGATTAGCTAACTATGGCTACACCTTC